This T cell receptor beta chain originates from a study of cytomegalovirus exposure and HLA in healthy donors. Study-level information: Earlier work reported 95 million to 130 million unique TCR beta sequences from 170 million or so T cells.

Findings of the study overall: Later, an analysis showed that TCR beta chains associated with HLA were more clonally expanded than others that were equally common. Donors belonging to an Asian-associated ancestry cluster reportedly showed fewer N-insertions in productive TCRs than the roughly 680-donor mean, according to what a later analysis found. A missense DCLRE1C variant was associated with V- and J-gene trimming of TCR beta chains in a later analysis, and an independent cohort replicated the association.

In the PCR, 60 Vbeta and 13 Jbeta primers were used. TCRdb's table, derived via immunoSEQ multiplex PCR, lists solely in-frame clones and lacks some. The sample records some 180,000 clones, about nine tenths being singletons. With regard to this clone: Its target is unknown.

CDR3 length: 18 residues. The V and J ends lost 3 bases and 0 bases respectively, with 18 bases between them. Per germline, CDR1 SGHVS and CDR2 FNYEAQ. The V call is TRBV7-6, the J call TRBJ1-3, with D unclear. The sequence was collected from a boy aged 2 to 10 in good health and CMV-seronegative. The sequenced sample was PBMCs. The CDR3 loop reads CASSFLTFGGHSGNTIYF. The CDR3 DNA sequence: TGTGCCAGCAGCTTCCTCACGTTTGGAGGGCACTCTGGAAACACCATATATTTT.